These 26 T cell receptor beta chains were all obtained from the same sample, sequenced in a study of T cell repertoires in cytomegalovirus infection. No cognate antigen is known for these TCRs. Each CDR3 protein gets one entry after TCRdb re-called the reads with MiXCR. The sample includes about 57,000 distinct CDR3 sequences, just over 20% seen only once; the top ten take over 65%. The source was CD8+ T cells from cultured PBMCs, collected from culture after CMV antigen stimulation. These receptors were taken from a human donor in good health (CMV status not recorded). Some clones in this sample may be carry-over from other donors' samples.

This clonotype turned up a few times. The chain combines TRBV4-1 with TRBJ2-7; TRBD1 matches 8 bases. V was clipped by 1 base and J by 5 bases; unmatched bases: 7. The V gene's germline CDR1 is MGHRA and CDR2 YSYEKL. The CDR3 totals 15 residues. CDR3 amino acids: CASSQGQGILDEQYF. The DNA of the CDR3 is TGCGCCAGCAGCCAAGGACAGGGGATATTAGACGAGCAGTACTTC.

This clonotype occurred a few times. In nucleotides, the CDR3 is TGTGCCAGCAGCTTCGGACAGTCTAGCTCTGGAAACACCATATATTTT. This encodes CASSFGQSSSGNTIYF. This chain links TRBV11-2 with TRBJ1-3; weak D call: TRBD1 (6 bases). The V gene lost 3 bases and the J gene lost 0 bases, with 12 bases spanning the gap. The CDR3 has 16 amino acids. From germline, CDR1 is SGHAT and CDR2 FQNNGV.

This clonotype appeared a few times. The V call is TRBV20-1, the J call TRBJ1-2, with unresolved D. This CDR3 region has 12 residues. V was cut by 7 bases and J by 4 bases, with 13 bases left in between. Per germline, CDR1 DFQATT and CDR2 SNEGSKA (reference sequence). DNA for the CDR3: TGCAGTGTTCCGGGTCCCAGCTATGGCTACACCTTC. This sequence encodes CSVPGPSYGYTF.

This clonotype has only a few counts. The rearrangement uses TRBV4-1 and TRBJ2-7, with D perhaps matching TRBD2 (6 bases). The CDR3 covers 15 residues. V was pared by 0 bases and J by 5 bases, with 14 bases between. Germline CDR1 reads MGHRA; CDR2 reads YSYEKL. In DNA, the CDR3 is TGCGCCAGCAGCCAAGATGGTCGGGGGAACGACGAGCAGTACTTC. Translation gives CASSQDGRGNDEQYF.

This clonotype was seen a handful of times. The chain uses TRBV12-3 or TRBV12-4 and TRBJ1-5; no reliable D call. Trimming took 1 base from V and 6 from J, leaving 10 bases between them. The CDR3 has 14 amino acids. CDR3: CASSLEALSQPQHF. CDR3 DNA: TGTGCCAGCAGTTTAGAGGCATTGAGTCAGCCCCAGCATTTT.

This clonotype has at least ten counts. The rearrangement joins TRBV7-6 to TRBJ1-1; D remains unclear. Germline loops: CDR1 SGHVS, CDR2 FNYEAQ. The CDR3 extends over 14 amino acids. V was shortened by 5 bases and J by 0 bases, with 10 bases between the two germline ends. The CDR3 sequence: CASSPQKLNTEAFF. CDR3 in DNA: TGTGCCAGCAGCCCCCAAAAATTGAACACTGAAGCTTTCTTT.

The genes are TRBV6-1 and TRBJ1-1; a weak D match, TRBD1 (6 bases). Germline lookup yields CDR1 MNHNS and CDR2 SASEGT. This CDR3 region has 17 residues. Trimming took 5 bases from V and 6 from J, leaving 25 bases between them. CDR3 coding DNA: TGTGCCAGCAGTCGAGGACAGCAGGCTGAAGCGATTGCTGAAGCTTTCTTT. Encoded protein: CASSRGQQAEAIAEAFF.

This clonotype came up many times. The chain links TRBV7-2 to TRBJ2-1; possibly TRBD2 for D (5 bases). Germline V gene sequence: CDR1 SGHTA, CDR2 FQGNSA. The CDR3 length is 16 residues. The V and J ends lost 4 bases and 2 bases respectively, with 15 bases between them. The DNA of the CDR3 is TGTGCCAGCAGCTCCTCGGGGAGCCTCACCTACAATGAGCAGTTCTTC. This encodes CASSSSGSLTYNEQFF. Full variable domain (outside the CDR3, taken from reference TRBV7-2 and TRBJ2-1): GAGVSQSPSNKVTEKGKDVELRCDPISGHTALYWYRQSLGQGLEFLIYFQGNSAPDKSGLPSDRFSAERTGGSVSTLTIQRTQQEDSAVYLCASSSSGSLTYNEQFFGPGTRLTVL.

This clonotype was picked up a small number of times. The V gene is TRBV20-1, the J gene TRBJ1-1; TRBD1 is a possible D gene (6 bases). The CDR3 loop spans 15 amino acids. Germline CDR1 is DFQATT and CDR2 is SNEGSKA (reference sequence). The germline V and J ends were trimmed by 6 bases and 5 bases, with 22 bases remaining between them. The CDR3 reads CSAEVGTSRGTEAFF. The CDR3 DNA reads as TGCAGTGCCGAAGTGGGGACATCACGGGGGACTGAAGCTTTCTTT.

The rearrangement uses TRBV5-1 and TRBJ1-1; TRBD1 matches at 10 bases. V shed 3 bases, J shed 4 bases, and the junction held 9 bases outside the gene matches. Per germline, CDR1 SGHRS and CDR2 YFSETQ. This CDR3 is built from 16 residues. CDR3 residues: CASSSPRDRGATEAFF. Written as DNA, the CDR3 is TGCGCCAGCAGCTCCCCCCGGGACAGGGGCGCCACTGAAGCTTTCTTT. The full variable domain, completed using reference TRBV5-1 and TRBJ1-1, is KAGVTQTPRYLIKTRGQQVTLSCSPISGHRSVSWYQQTPGQGLQFLFEYFSETQRNKGNFPGRFSGRQFSNSRSEMNVSTLELGDSALYLCASSSPRDRGATEAFFGQGTRLTVV.

J is TRBJ2-3 and V is TRBV11-2; unclear D gene. Germline values: CDR1 SGHAT, CDR2 FQNNGV. Trimming took 5 bases from V and 5 from J, leaving 5 bases between them. This CDR3 contains 11 residues. CDR3 coding DNA: TGTGCCAGCAGCCCAGGAGATACGCAGTATTTT. This sequence encodes CASSPGDTQYF. Supplemented by reference TRBV11-2 and TRBJ2-3, the full variable domain reads EAGVAQSPRYKIIEKRQSVAFWCNPISGHATLYWYQQILGQGPKLLIQFQNNGVVDDSQLPKDRFSAERLKGVDSTLKIQPAKLEDSAVYLCASSPGDTQYFGPGTRLTVL.

The chain uses TRBV4-1 and TRBJ1-2; possibly TRBD1 for D (5 bases). This CDR3 is built from 11 residues. Per the germline V gene, CDR1 is MGHRA and CDR2 is YSYEKL. V was clipped by 4 bases and J by 9 bases, with 9 bases between them. Written as DNA, the CDR3 is TGCGCCAGCAGCCTCAGGGATCGCTACACCTTC. Protein sequence: CASSLRDRYTF.

The table lists this clonotype with a few counts. The chain has TRBV7-9 and TRBJ2-2; tentatively, D is TRBD1 (6 bases). The CDR3 runs 17 residues. V was clipped by 3 bases and J by 0 bases, with 14 bases between them. Germline values: CDR1 SEHNR, CDR2 FQNEAQ (reference sequence). In nucleotides, the CDR3 is TGTGCCAGCAGCTTCATGGGGGCAGGGGCGAACACCGGGGAGCTGTTTTTT. Translating it yields CASSFMGAGANTGELFF.

In its sample, this clonotype was seen a few times. The rearrangement joins TRBV13 to TRBJ1-1; 7 bases map to TRBD1. From germline, CDR1 is PRHDT and CDR2 FYEKMQ (reference sequence). Losses at the gene ends were 5 bases for V and 7 bases for J; bases not matched to a gene: 10. This CDR3 comprises 14 residues. CDR3 in DNA: TGTGCCAGCAGCACTACAGGGACAGCAGATGAAGCTTTCTTT. It specifies CASSTTGTADEAFF.

The rearrangement links TRBV27 to TRBJ2-3; the D is unclear. The CDR3 spans 16 residues. CDR1 is MNHEY and CDR2 is SMNVEV in the germline V gene (reference sequence). Trimming removed 0 bases from V and 0 bases from J, with 10 bases in between. The CDR3 region is CASSLSGSISTDTQYF. CDR3 coding DNA: TGTGCCAGCAGTTTATCGGGCTCGATTAGCACAGATACGCAGTATTTT.

The chain recombines TRBV4-1 with TRBJ2-5, with 10 bases that match TRBD2. Germline CDR1 and CDR2: MGHRA and YSYEKL. The V and J ends lost 1 base and 4 bases, in that order; junction bases with no gene match: 9. This CDR3 region has 17 residues. CDR3 coding DNA: TGCGCCAGCAGCCAAGGAGCTCTAGCGGGGGCAGGAGAGACCCAGTACTTC. It translates to CASSQGALAGAGETQYF.

J is TRBJ2-5 and V is TRBV12-3 or TRBV12-4; weak D call: TRBD2 (7 bases). The CDR3 length is 17 residues. The V and J ends lost 4 bases and 5 bases respectively, with 23 bases between them. The CDR3 loop is CASSSPFGGGGWETQYF. CDR3 in DNA: TGTGCCAGCAGTTCGCCGTTCGGCGGGGGCGGGTGGGAGACCCAGTACTTC.

The V gene is TRBV4-1, the J gene TRBJ2-2, with TRBD1 as a possible D gene (6 bases). V lost 0 bases and J lost 9, with 14 bases in between. The CDR3 consists of 15 residues. Germline values: CDR1 MGHRA, CDR2 YSYEKL. The CDR3 DNA reads as TGCGCCAGCAGCCAAGAGGGGGCGCCCGGCAGGGAGCTGTTTTTT. Translation gives CASSQEGAPGRELFF.

Ten or more counts support this clonotype. Mismatch with germline at one junction end may stem from a read error. V is TRBV12-3 or TRBV12-4 and J is TRBJ1-1, with TRBD1 identical over 9 bases. The CDR3 covers 12 residues. Written as DNA, the CDR3 is TGTGCCAGCAGCACGTCCCGGGACAGGGTTCCGTTT. This encodes CASSTSRDRVPF.

The chain combines TRBV7-9 with TRBJ2-3; D ambiguous. CDR3 length equals 16 residues. Looked up from germline, CDR1 is SEHNR and CDR2 is FQNEAQ (reference sequence). V lost 5 bases and J lost 1, with 16 bases in between. CDR3: CASSPFGVDGTDTQYF. The CDR3 DNA reads as TGTGCCAGCAGCCCTTTTGGAGTGGACGGCACAGATACGCAGTATTTT.

This chain joins TRBV28 and TRBJ2-1, with D possibly being TRBD1 (5 bases). In germline, CDR1 is MDHEN, CDR2 SYDVKM. V gave up 5 bases and J gave up 3 bases, with 11 bases separating them. This CDR3 spans 14 amino acids. The CDR3 sequence: CASSPTANYNEQFF. CDR3 nucleotides: TGTGCCAGCAGTCCGACAGCCAACTACAATGAGCAGTTCTTC.

The chain is built from TRBV12-3 or TRBV12-4 and TRBJ1-2; 7 bases agree with TRBD1. Unmatched junction bases numbered 8, after V lost 7 bases and J lost 6 bases. The CDR3 contains 13 residues. The DNA for the CDR3 is TGTGCCAGCACCTCGCCGAGGGGGCATGGCTACACCTTC. It translates to CASTSPRGHGYTF.

The chain has TRBV19 and TRBJ1-2; 10 bases agree with TRBD1. V dropped 7 bases and J dropped 4; count of bases not matched to a gene: 6. CDR3 length equals 14 residues. CDR1 and CDR2 (germline): LNHDA, SQIVND (reference sequence). CDR3 residues: CASTPTGGVYGYTF. The CDR3 DNA follows: TGTGCCAGTACTCCGACAGGGGGCGTCTATGGCTACACCTTC.

DNA for the CDR3: TGCGCCACCGAAAGCGGGGGGACGAACACCGGGGAGCTGTTTTTT. Protein product: CATESGGTNTGELFF. The gene calls are TRBV10-2 and TRBJ2-2; 9 positions match TRBD2. Germline CDR1 and CDR2: WSHSY and SAAADI. With V trimmed by 10 bases and J by 0 bases, 6 bases remained unmatched. The CDR3 length is 15 residues.

The chain is built from TRBV7-9 and TRBJ2-4, with D uncertain. Trimming took 5 bases from V and 6 from J, leaving 17 bases between them. This CDR3 has 15 amino acids. Germline loops: CDR1 SEHNR, CDR2 FQNEAQ (reference sequence). CDR3 in DNA: TGTGCCAGCAGCCCGACGGTCCTCGACCTAAACATTCAGTACTTC. Its translation is CASSPTVLDLNIQYF.

This clonotype was counted ten times or more. The rearrangement joins TRBV7-8 to TRBJ2-1; unclear D gene. The V end was cut by 1 base, the J end by 0 bases, with 4 bases between. The CDR3 sequence is 14 residues long. CDR1 is SGHVS and CDR2 is FQNEAQ in the germline V gene. The CDR3 DNA reads as TGTGCCAGCAGCTTAGTAGGCTCCTACAATGAGCAGTTCTTC. Translating gives CASSLVGSYNEQFF.